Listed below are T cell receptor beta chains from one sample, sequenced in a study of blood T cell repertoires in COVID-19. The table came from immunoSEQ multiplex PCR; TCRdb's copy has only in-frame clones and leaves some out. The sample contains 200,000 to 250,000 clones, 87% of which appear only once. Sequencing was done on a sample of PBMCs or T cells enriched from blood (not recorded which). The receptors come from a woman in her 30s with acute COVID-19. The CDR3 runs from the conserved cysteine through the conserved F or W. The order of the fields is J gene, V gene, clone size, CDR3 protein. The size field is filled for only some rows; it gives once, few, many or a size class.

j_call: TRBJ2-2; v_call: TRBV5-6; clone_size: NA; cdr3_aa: CASSFKKRGESTGELFF
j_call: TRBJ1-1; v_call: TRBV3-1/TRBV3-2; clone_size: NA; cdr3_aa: CASSQVFRQVLNTEAFF
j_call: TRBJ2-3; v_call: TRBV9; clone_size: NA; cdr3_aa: CASSVGSGRGGPDTQYF
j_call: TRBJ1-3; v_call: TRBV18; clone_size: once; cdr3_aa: CASSPPGQSSGNTIYF
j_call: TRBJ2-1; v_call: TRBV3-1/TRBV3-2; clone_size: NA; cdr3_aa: CASSQVAGGSDEQFF
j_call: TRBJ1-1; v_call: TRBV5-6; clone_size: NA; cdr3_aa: CASSLVVAGTGTEAFF
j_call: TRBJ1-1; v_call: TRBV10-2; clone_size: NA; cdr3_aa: CASSREGGTEAFF
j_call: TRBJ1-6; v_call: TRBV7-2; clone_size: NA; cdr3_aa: CASSNGEAPLHF
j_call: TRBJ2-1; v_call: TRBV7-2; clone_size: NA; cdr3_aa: CASSPRQNRYNEQFF
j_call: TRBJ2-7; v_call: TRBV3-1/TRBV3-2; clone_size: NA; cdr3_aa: CASSQGTSGDHEQYF
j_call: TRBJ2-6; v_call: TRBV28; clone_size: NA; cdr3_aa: CASRMLDSGANVLTF
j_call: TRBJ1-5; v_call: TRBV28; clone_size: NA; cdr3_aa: CASRASGTHSNQPQHF
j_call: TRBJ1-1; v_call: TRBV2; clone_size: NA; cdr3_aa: CASSVNTQGRPEAFF
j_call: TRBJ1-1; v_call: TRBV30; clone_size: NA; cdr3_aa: CAWSWNTEAFF
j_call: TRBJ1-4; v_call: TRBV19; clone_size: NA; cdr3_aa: CASSIGQFNEKLFF
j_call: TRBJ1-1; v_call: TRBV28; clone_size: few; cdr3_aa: CASSLTSTGGTEAFF
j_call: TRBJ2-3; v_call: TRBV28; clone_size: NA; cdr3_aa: CASSSAGTSGGSYTQYF
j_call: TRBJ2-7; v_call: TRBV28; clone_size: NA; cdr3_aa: CASSLPGPWNEQYF
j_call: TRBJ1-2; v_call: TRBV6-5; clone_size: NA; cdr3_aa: CASTREGASNFGYTF
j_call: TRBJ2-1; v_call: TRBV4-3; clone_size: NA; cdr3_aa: CASSQRGAGGPQFF
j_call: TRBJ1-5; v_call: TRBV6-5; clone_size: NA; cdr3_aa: CASSYGLAGEPQHF
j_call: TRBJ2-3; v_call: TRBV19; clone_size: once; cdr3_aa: CASSTPYRDTQYF
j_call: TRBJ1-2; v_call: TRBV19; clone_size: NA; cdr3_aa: CASRAIGTAIYGYTF
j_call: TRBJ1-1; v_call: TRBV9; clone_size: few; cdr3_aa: CASSSQGAEAFF
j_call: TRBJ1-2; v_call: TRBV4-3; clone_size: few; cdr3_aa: CASSQDWGGNYGYTF
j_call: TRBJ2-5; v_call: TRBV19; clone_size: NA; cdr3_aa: CASSMPAGTSRETQYF
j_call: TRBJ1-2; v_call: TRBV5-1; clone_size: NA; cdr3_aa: CASSPGQSYGYTF
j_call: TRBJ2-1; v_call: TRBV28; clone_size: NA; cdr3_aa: CASTGETGHNEQFF
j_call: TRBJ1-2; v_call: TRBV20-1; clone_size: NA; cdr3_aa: CSASTGYYGYTF
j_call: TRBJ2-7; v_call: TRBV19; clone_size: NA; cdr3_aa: CASSPGQGYYEQYF
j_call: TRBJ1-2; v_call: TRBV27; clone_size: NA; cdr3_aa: CASSLIGTEGHYYGYTF